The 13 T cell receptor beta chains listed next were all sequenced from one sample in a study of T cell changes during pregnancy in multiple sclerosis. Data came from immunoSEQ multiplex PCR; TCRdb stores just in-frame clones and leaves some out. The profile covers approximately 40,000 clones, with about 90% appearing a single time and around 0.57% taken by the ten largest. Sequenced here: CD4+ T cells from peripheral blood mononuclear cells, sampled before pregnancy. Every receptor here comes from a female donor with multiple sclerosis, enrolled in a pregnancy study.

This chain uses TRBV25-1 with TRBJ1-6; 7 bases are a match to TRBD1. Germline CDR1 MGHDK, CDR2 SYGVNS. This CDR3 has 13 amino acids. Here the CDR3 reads CVELPGGNSPLHF. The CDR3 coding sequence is TGTGTGGAGCTCCCAGGGGGTAATTCACCCCTCCACTTT. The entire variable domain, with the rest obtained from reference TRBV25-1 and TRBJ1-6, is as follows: EADIYQTPRYLVIGTGKKITLECSQTMGHDKMYWYQQDPGMELHLIHYSYGVNSTEKGDLSSESTVSRIRTEHFPLTLESARPSHTSQYLCVELPGGNSPLHFGNGTRLTVT.

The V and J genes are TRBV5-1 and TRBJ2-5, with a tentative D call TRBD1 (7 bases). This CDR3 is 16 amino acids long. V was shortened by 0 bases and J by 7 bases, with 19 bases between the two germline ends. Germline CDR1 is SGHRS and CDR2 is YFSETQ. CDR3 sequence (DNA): TGCGCCAGCAGCTTGGAGTTTCCAGGGGGGAAAGGGACCCAGTACTTC. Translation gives CASSLEFPGGKGTQYF.

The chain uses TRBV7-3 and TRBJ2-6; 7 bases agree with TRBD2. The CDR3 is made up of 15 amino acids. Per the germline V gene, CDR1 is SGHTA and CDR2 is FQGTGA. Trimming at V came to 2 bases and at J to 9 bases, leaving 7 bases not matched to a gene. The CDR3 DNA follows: TGTGCCAGCAGCTTATTCGGGGGGTCTAACAACGTCCTGACTTTC. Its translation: CASSLFGGSNNVLTF.

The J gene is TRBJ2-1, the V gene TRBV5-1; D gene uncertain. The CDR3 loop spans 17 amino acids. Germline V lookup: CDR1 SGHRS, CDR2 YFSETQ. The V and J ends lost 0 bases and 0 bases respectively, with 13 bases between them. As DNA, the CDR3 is TGCGCCAGCAGCTTGGGCCCGTCCCGAGGCTCCTACAATGAGCAGTTCTTC. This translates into CASSLGPSRGSYNEQFF.

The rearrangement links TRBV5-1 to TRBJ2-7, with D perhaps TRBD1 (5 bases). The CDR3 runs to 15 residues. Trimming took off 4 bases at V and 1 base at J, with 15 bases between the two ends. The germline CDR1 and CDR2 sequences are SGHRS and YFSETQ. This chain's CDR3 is CASSHDSSGSYEQYF. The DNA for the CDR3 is TGCGCCAGCAGCCATGACAGCTCAGGGTCCTACGAGCAGTACTTC.

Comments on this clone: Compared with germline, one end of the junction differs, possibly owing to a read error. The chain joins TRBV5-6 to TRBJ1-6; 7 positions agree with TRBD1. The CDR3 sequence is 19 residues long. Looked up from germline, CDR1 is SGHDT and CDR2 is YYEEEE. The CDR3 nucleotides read TGTGCCAGCAGCTTACACCGGGACAGAGTCCCGCCCTATCATTCACCCCTCCACTTT. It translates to CASSLHRDRVPPYHSPLHF.

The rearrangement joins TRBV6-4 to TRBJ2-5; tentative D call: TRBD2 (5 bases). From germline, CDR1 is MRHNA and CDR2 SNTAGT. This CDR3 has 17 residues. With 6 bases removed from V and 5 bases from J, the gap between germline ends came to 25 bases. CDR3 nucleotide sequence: TGTGCCAGCAGCCCCGGCCCTAAGCGGATGTTTCGTGAGACCCAGTACTTC. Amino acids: CASSPGPKRMFRETQYF.

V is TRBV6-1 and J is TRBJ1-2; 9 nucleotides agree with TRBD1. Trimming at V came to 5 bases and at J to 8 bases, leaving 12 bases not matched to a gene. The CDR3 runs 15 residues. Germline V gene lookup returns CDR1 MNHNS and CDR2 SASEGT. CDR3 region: CASSSQPTGGGGYTF. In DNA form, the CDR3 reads TGTGCCAGCAGTTCCCAGCCGACAGGGGGAGGCGGCTACACCTTC.

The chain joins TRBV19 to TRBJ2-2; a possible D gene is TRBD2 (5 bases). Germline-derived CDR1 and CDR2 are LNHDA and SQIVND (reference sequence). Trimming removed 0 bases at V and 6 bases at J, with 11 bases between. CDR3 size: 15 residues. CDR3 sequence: CASSIDSLVAGELFF. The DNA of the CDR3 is TGTGCCAGTAGTATAGATTCACTAGTCGCCGGGGAGCTGTTTTTT.

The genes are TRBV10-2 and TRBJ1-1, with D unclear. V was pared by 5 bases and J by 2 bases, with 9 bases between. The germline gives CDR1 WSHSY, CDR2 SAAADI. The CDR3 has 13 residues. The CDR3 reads CASSRTGNTEAFF. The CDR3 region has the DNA TGCGCCAGCAGTAGAACGGGAAACACTGAAGCTTTCTTT.

CDR3 DNA sequence: TGTGCCAGCAGCGTAGGAGGGAGCCGAGAGTACCTCCATACGCAGTATTTT. Its protein is CASSVGGSREYLHTQYF. V and J are TRBV9 and TRBJ2-3, with TRBD2 as a possible D gene (5 bases). CDR1 and CDR2 (germline): SGDLS, YYNGEE. The CDR3 covers 17 residues. Trimming stripped 0 bases from V and 7 bases from J, with 21 bases between. Combining the CDR3 with reference TRBV9 and TRBJ2-3 gives the whole variable domain DSGVTQTPKHLITATGQRVTLRCSPRSGDLSVYWYQQSLDQGLQFLIQYYNGEERAKGNILERFSAQQFPDLHSELNLSSLELGDSALYFCASSVGGSREYLHTQYFGPGTRLTVL.

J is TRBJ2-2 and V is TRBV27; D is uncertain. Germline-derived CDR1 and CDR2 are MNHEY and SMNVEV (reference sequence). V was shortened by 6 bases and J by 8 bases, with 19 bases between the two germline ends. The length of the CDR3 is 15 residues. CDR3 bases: TGTGCCAGCAGCCCGATAAGAGAGTATTTGGGGGAGCTGTTTTTT. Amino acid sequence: CASSPIREYLGELFF.

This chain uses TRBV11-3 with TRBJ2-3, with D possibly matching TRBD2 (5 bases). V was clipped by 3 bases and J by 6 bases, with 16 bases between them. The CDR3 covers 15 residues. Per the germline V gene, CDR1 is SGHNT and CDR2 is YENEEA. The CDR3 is CASSFSGPSGDTQYF. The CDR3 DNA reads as TGTGCCAGCAGCTTCTCGGGCCCCTCGGGGGATACGCAGTATTTT. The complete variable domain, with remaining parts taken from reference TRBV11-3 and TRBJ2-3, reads EAGVVQSPRYKIIEKKQPVAFWCNPISGHNTLYWYLQNLGQGPELLIRYENEEAVDDSQLPKDRFSAERLKGVDSTLKIQPAELGDSAVYLCASSFSGPSGDTQYFGPGTRLTVL.